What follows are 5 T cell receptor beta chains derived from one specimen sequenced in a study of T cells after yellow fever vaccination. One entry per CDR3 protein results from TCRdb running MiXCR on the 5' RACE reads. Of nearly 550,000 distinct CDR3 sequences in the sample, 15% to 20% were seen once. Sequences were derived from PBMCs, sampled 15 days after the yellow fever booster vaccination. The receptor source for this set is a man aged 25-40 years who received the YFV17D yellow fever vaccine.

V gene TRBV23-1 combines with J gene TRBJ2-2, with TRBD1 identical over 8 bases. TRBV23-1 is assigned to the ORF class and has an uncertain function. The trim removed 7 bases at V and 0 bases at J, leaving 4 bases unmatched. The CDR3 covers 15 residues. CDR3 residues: CASNWTGTNTGELFF. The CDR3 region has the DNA TGCGCCAGCAACTGGACAGGGACGAACACCGGGGAGCTGTTTTTT.

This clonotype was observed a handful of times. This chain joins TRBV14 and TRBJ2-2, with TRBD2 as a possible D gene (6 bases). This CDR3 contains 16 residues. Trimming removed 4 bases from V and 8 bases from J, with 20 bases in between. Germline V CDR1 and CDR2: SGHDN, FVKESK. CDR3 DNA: TGTGCCAGCAGCCCCCTCGGCAGCCGGACTACAGGGGAGCTGTTTTTT. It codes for CASSPLGSRTTGELFF.

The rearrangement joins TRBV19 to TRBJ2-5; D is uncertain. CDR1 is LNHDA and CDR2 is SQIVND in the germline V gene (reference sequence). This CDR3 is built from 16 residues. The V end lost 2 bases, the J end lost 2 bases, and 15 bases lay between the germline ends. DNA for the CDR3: TGTGCCAGTAGTATAATGTACGTGACACAACAAGAGACCCAGTACTTC. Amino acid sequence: CASSIMYVTQQETQYF.

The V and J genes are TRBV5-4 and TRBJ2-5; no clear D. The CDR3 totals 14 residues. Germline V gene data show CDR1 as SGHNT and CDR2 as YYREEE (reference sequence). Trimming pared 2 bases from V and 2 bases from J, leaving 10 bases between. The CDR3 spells CASSLPTVQETQYF. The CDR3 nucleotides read TGTGCCAGCAGCTTACCCACGGTACAAGAGACCCAGTACTTC.

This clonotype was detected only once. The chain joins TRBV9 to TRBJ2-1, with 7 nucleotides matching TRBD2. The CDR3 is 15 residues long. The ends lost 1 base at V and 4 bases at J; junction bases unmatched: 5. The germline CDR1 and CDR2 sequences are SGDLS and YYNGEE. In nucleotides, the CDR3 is TGTGCCAGCAGCGTATCGACTAGCAGTTACAATGAGCAGTTCTTC. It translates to CASSVSTSSYNEQFF. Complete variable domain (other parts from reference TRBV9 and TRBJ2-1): DSGVTQTPKHLITATGQRVTLRCSPRSGDLSVYWYQQSLDQGLQFLIQYYNGEERAKGNILERFSAQQFPDLHSELNLSSLELGDSALYFCASSVSTSSYNEQFFGPGTRLTVL.